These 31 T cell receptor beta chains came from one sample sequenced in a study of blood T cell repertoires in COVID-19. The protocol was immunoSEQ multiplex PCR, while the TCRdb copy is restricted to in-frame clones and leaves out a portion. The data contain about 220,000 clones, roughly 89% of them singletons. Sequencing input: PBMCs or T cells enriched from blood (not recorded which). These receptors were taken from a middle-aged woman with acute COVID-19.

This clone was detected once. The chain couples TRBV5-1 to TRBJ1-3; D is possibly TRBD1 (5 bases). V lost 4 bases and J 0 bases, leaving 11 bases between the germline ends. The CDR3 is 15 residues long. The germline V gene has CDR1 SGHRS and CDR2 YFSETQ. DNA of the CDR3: TGCGCCAGCAGCCCCGGGGGTAGCTCTGGAAACACCATATATTTT. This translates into CASSPGGSSGNTIYF. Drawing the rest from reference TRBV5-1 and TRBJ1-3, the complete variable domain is KAGVTQTPRYLIKTRGQQVTLSCSPISGHRSVSWYQQTPGQGLQFLFEYFSETQRNKGNFPGRFSGRQFSNSRSEMNVSTLELGDSALYLCASSPGGSSGNTIYFGEGSWLTVV.

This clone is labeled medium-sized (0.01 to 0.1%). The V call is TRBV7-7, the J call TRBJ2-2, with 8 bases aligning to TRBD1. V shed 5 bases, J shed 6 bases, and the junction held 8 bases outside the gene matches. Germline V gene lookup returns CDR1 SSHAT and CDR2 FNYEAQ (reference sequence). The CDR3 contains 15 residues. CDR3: CASSPRTGWAGELFF. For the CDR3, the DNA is TGTGCCAGCAGCCCACGGACAGGGTGGGCCGGGGAGCTGTTTTTT.

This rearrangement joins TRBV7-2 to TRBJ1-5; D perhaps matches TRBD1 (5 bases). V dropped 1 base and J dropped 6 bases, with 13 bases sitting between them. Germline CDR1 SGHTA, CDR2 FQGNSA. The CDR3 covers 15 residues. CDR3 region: CASSLVSGFAQPQHF. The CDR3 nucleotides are TGTGCCAGCAGCTTAGTGTCAGGGTTCGCTCAGCCCCAGCATTTT.

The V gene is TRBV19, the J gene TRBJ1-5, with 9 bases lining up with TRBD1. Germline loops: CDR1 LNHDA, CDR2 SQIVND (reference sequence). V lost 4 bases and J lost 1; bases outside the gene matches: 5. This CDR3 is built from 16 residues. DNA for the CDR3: TGTGCCAGTAGTACGGGACAGGGTTTAAGCAATCAGCCCCAGCATTTT. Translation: CASSTGQGLSNQPQHF.

CDR3 nucleotide sequence: TGCAGCGTCTTATCAGGTTATGGCTACACCTTC. It yields the protein CSVLSGYGYTF. The chain couples TRBV29-1 to TRBJ1-2, with D unclear. Germline loops: CDR1 SQVTM, CDR2 ANQGSEA. Trimming took 6 bases from V and 5 from J, leaving 10 bases between them. The CDR3 sequence is 11 residues long.

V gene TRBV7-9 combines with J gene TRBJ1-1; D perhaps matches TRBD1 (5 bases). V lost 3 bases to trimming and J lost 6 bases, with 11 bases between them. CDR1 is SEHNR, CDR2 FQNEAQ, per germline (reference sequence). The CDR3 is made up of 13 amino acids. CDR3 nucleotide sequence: TGTGCCAGCAGCTTGTCTGCGGGGCCTGAAGCTTTCTTT. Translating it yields CASSLSAGPEAFF.

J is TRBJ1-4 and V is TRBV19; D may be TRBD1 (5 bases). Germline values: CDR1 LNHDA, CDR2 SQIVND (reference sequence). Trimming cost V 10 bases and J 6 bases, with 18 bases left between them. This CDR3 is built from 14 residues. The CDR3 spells CATTDGGVHEKLFF. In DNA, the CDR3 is TGTGCCACCACTGATGGAGGGGTACATGAAAAACTGTTTTTT.

The CDR3 sequence is CASEGQGNGQPQHF. The CDR3 nucleotides read TGTGCCAGCGAGGGACAGGGGAATGGTCAGCCCCAGCATTTT. V usage is TRBV2 and J usage is TRBJ1-5, with 10 nucleotides matching TRBD1. V was pared by 8 bases and J by 6 bases, with 7 bases of the junction left unmatched. This CDR3 comprises 14 residues. Germline lookup yields CDR1 SNHLY and CDR2 FYNNEI.

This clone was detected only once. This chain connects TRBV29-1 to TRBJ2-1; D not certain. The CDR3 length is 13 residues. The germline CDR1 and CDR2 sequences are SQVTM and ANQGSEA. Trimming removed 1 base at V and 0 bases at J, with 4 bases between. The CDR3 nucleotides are TGCAGCGTTGAAGTCAGCTCCTACAATGAGCAGTTCTTC. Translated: CSVEVSSYNEQFF.

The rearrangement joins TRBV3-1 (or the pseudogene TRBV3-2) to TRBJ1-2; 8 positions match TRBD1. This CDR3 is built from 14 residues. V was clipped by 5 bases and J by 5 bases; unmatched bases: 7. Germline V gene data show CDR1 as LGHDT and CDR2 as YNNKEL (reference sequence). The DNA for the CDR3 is TGTGCCAGCAGCGTCGGGACAGGATTTTATGGCTACACCTTC. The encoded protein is CASSVGTGFYGYTF.

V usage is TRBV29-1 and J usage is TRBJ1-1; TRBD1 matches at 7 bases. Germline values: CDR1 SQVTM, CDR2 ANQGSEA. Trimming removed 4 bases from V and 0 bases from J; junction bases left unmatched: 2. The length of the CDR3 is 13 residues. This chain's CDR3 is CSVVQGLNTEAFF. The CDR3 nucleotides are TGCAGCGTTGTACAGGGGCTGAACACTGAAGCTTTCTTT.

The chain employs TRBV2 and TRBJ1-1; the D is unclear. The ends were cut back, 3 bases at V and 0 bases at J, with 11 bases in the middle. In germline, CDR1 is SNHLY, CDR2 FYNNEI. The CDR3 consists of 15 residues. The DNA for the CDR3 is TGTGCCAGCAGTGACGAACAGCTTATGAACACTGAAGCTTTCTTT. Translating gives CASSDEQLMNTEAFF.

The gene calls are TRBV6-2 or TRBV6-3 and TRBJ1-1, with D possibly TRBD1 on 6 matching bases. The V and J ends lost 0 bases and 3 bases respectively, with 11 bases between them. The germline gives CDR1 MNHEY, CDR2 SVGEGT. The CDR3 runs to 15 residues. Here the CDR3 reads CASSYSGTPYTEAFF. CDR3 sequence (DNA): TGTGCCAGCAGTTACTCCGGGACACCTTACACTGAAGCTTTCTTT.

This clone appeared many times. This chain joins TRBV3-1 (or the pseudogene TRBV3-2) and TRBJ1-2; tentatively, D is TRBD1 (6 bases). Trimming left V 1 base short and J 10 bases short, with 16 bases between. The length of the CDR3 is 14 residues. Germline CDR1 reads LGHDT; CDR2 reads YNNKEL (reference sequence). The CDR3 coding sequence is TGTGCCAGCAGCCAAGTCCATGCAGGGGCCGACTACACCTTC. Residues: CASSQVHAGADYTF.

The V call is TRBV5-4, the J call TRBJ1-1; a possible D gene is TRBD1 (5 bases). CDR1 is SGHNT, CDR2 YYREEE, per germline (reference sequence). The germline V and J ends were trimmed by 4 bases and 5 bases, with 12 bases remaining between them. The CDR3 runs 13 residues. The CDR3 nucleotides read TGTGCCAGCAGCCCCGGGGGGGGGACTGAAGCTTTCTTT. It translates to CASSPGGGTEAFF.

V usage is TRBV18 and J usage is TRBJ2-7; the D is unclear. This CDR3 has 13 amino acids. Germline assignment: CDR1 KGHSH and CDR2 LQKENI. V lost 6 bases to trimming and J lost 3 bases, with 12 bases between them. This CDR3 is CASSDLRSYEQYV. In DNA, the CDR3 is TGTGCCAGCTCTGATCTCAGAAGCTACGAGCAGTACGTC.

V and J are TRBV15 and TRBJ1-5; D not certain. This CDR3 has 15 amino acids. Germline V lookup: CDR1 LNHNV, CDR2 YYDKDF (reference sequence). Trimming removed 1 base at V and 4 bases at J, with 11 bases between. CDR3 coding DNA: TGTGCCACCAGCAGAGGTCAGGTTGGGAATCAGCCCCAGCATTTT. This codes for CATSRGQVGNQPQHF.

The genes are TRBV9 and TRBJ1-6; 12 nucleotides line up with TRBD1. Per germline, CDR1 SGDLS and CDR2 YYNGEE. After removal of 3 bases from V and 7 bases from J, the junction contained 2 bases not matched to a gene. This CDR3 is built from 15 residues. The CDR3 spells CASSGGTGGNSPLHF. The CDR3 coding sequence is TGTGCCAGCAGCGGCGGGACAGGGGGCAATTCACCCCTCCACTTT.

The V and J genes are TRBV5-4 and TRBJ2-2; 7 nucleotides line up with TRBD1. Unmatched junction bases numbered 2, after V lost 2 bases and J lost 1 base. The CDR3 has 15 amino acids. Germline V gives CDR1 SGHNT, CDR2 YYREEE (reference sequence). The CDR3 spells CASSLRTGNTGELFF. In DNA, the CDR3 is TGTGCCAGCAGCTTACGGACAGGGAACACCGGGGAGCTGTTTTTT.

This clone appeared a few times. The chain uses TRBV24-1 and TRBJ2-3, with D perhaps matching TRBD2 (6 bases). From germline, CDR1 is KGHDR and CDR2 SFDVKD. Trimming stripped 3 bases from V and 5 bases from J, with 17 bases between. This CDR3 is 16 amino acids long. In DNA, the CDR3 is TGTGCCACCAGTGATGGACTGAGAGGGACTCAAGATACGCAGTATTTT. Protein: CATSDGLRGTQDTQYF.

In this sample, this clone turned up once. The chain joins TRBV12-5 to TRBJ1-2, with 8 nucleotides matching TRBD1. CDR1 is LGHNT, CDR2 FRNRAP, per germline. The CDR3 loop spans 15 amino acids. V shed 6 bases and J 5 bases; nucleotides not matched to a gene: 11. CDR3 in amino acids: CASGPGQGREYGYTF. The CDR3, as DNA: TGTGCTAGTGGCCCCGGACAGGGAAGGGAATATGGCTACACCTTC.

CDR3 in DNA: TGTGCCACCAACCCACAACCGGGACTATTCACCGGGGAGCTGTTTTTT. It yields the protein CATNPQPGLFTGELFF. The V call is TRBV5-8, the J call TRBJ2-2, with TRBD2 identical over 7 bases. The CDR3 runs 16 residues. CDR1 and CDR2 (germline): SGHTS, YDEGEE. Trimming took 9 bases from V and 4 from J; bases not matched to a gene: 15.

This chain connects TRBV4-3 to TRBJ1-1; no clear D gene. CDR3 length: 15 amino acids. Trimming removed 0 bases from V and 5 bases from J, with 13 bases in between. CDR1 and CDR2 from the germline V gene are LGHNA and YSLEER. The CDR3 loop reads CASSQEGEGRTEAFF. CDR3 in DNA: TGCGCCAGCAGCCAAGAGGGCGAGGGAAGGACTGAAGCTTTCTTT.

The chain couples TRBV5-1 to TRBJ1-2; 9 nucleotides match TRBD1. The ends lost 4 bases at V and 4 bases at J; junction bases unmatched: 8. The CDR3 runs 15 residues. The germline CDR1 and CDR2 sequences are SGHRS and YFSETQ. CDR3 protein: CASSRGTGLAYGYTF. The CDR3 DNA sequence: TGCGCCAGCAGCCGGGGGACAGGGCTCGCCTATGGCTACACCTTC.

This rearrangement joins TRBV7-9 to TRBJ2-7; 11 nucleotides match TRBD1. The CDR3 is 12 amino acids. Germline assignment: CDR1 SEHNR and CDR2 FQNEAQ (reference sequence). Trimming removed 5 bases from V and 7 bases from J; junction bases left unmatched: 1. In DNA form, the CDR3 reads TGTGCCAGCAGCCGGGACAGGGGGGAGCAGTACGTC. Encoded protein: CASSRDRGEQYV.

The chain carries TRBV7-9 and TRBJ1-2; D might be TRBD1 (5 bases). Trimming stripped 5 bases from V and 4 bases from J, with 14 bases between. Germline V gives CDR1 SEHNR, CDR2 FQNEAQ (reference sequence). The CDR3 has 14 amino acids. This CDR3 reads CASSPAGGGYGYTF. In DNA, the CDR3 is TGTGCCAGCAGCCCCGCCGGGGGTGGCTATGGCTACACCTTC. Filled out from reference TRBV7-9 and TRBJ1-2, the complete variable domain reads DTGVSQNPRHKITKRGQNVTFRCDPISEHNRLYWYRQTLGQGPEFLTYFQNEAQLEKSRLLSDRFSAERPKGSFSTLEIQRTEQGDSAMYLCASSPAGGGYGYTFGSGTRLTVV.

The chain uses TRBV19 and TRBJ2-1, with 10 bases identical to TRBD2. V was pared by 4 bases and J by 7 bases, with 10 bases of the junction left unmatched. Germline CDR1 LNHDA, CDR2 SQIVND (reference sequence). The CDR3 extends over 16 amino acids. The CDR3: CASSTALAGVGNEQFF. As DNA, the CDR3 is TGTGCCAGTAGTACAGCTCTAGCGGGGGTGGGGAATGAGCAGTTCTTC.

In DNA form, the CDR3 reads TGTGCCAGCAGTTACGTGGCTAGCGGGGGCACAGATACGCAGTATTTT. Translated: CASSYVASGGTDTQYF. The genes are TRBV6-6 and TRBJ2-3; 9 positions match TRBD2. This CDR3 is 16 amino acids long. After removal of 2 bases from V and 1 base from J, the junction contained 4 bases not matched to a gene. Germline V gene lookup returns CDR1 MNHNY and CDR2 SVGAGI (reference sequence).

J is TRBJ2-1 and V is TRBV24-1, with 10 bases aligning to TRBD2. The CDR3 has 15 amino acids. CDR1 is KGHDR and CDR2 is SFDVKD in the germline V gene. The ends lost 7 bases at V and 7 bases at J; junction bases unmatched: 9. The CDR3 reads CATSPAGGPRNEQFF. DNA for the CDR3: TGTGCCACCAGCCCAGCGGGGGGGCCGAGGAATGAGCAGTTCTTC.

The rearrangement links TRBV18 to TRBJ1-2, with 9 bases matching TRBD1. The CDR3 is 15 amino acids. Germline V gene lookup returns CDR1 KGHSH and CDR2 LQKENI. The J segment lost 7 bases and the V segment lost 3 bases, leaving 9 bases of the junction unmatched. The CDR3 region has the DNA TGTGCCAGCTCACCTTCACCGGGACAGGGTTCTGGCTACACCTTC. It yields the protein CASSPSPGQGSGYTF.

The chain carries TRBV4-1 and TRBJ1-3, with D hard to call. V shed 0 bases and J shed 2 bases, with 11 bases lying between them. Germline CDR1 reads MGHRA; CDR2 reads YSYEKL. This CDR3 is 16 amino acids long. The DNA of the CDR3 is TGCGCCAGCAGCCAAGATCGGTGGGGAGCTGGAAACACCATATATTTT. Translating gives CASSQDRWGAGNTIYF.